This T cell receptor (beta chain) comes out of a study of shared clonotypes between healthy human individuals. General study findings and limits: Sampling covered nothing but blood. Tissue TCR repertoires likely differ from those found in blood.

For unsorted samples, genomic DNA was extracted from about 95 million PBMCs. Sequenced by immunoSEQ multiplex PCR; TCRdb stores in-frame clones only, minus some. The data hold fewer than 650,000 clones, with 60% to 85% observed a single time. Details on this clone: The antigen remains unidentified.

Germline CDR1 MDHEN, CDR2 SYDVKM. There are 13 residues in the CDR3. Trimming removed 8 bases from V and 5 bases from J, with 15 bases in between. The specimen sequenced was PBMCs. The sequence was collected from a woman in her forties in good health. Some clones in this sample may be carry-over from other donors' samples. The J gene is TRBJ1-2, the V gene TRBV28, with a possible D match to TRBD1 (5 bases). CDR3 sequence (DNA): TGTGCCAGCCTAGAGTCTAGACAGTATGGCTACACCTTC. As protein: CASLESRQYGYTF.